A selection of T cell receptor beta chains follows, all from one sample in a study of blood T cell repertoires in COVID-19. Produced via immunoSEQ multiplex PCR; TCRdb's table is partial and in-frame only. The table records some 110,000 clones, roughly 88% of them present only once. Sequencing used peripheral blood. The receptors originated from a human donor in a cohort sampled during active COVID-19. Both conserved end residues are part of each CDR3. D genes are given only for firm matches. A clone size is listed for some rows: how often the clone was seen (once, few, many), or a class if it is expanded.

D: -
size: -
J: TRBJ1-5
V: TRBV27
DNA: TGTGCCAGCAGTTTCCTAACGGGTCAGCCCCAGCATTTT
CDR3: CASSFLTGQPQHF

D: -
size: -
J: TRBJ2-5
V: TRBV5-4
DNA: TGTGCCAGCAGGCCCCGGAGTGGGCAGGGGGAGACCCAGTACTTC
CDR3: CASRPRSGQGETQYF

D: -
size: -
J: TRBJ1-5
V: TRBV5-5
DNA: TGTGCCAGCAGCCAGGGCCTAGGATCTTATAGCAATCAGCCCCAGCATTTT
CDR3: CASSQGLGSYSNQPQHF

D: -
size: -
J: TRBJ1-4
V: TRBV6-2/TRBV6-3
DNA: TGTGCCAGCAGTTCTACTAATGAAAAACTGTTTTTT
CDR3: CASSSTNEKLFF

D: TRBD1
size: -
J: TRBJ1-2
V: TRBV7-2
DNA: TGTGCCAGCACCAGAACACAGGGGGGGATTTATGGCTACACCTTC
CDR3: CASTRTQGGIYGYTF

D: -
size: -
J: TRBJ1-1
V: TRBV30
DNA: TGTGCCTGGAGTGTGAACAGGGAAGCTTTCTTT
CDR3: CAWSVNREAFF

D: TRBD1
size: -
J: TRBJ1-2
V: TRBV7-6
DNA: TGTGCCAGCAGCTTAGGAGAAGGCAGGGGGGATGGCTACACCTTC
CDR3: CASSLGEGRGDGYTF

D: -
size: -
J: TRBJ2-7
V: TRBV27
DNA: TGTGCCAGCAGTTCGACAGGTTGGGGCGAGCAGTACTTC
CDR3: CASSSTGWGEQYF

D: -
size: -
J: TRBJ1-2
V: TRBV6-5
DNA: TGTGCCAGCAGTTACAACGGGGAGAGCTATGGCTACACCTTC
CDR3: CASSYNGESYGYTF

D: -
size: -
J: TRBJ1-1
V: TRBV7-9
DNA: TGTGCCAGCAGCTTAGCCCGCTCGGGCACTGAAGCTTTCTTT
CDR3: CASSLARSGTEAFF

D: -
size: -
J: TRBJ2-1
V: TRBV19
DNA: TGTGCCAGTAGTATAGGTAGGGGGAGGGCTGGCTACAATGAGCAGTTCTTC
CDR3: CASSIGRGRAGYNEQFF

D: -
size: -
J: TRBJ2-5
V: TRBV10-2
DNA: TGCGCCAGCAGTGAGTCGAGTGGGACCCAGTACTTC
CDR3: CASSESSGTQYF

D: -
size: -
J: TRBJ1-5
V: TRBV11-2
DNA: TGTGCCAGCAGCGGCGGGATCAATCAGCCCCAGCATTTT
CDR3: CASSGGINQPQHF

D: -
size: -
J: TRBJ1-1
V: TRBV9
DNA: TGTGCCAGCAGCGTAGAGGACAGATTGAACACTGAAGCTTTCTTT
CDR3: CASSVEDRLNTEAFF

D: -
size: -
J: TRBJ1-1
V: TRBV6-1
DNA: TGTGCCAGCAGTGAATACGGCGGGGGGCGATGGAACACTGAAGCTTTCTTT
CDR3: CASSEYGGGRWNTEAFF

D: -
size: -
J: TRBJ2-3
V: TRBV14
DNA: TGTGCCAGCAGCCAATGGTCTAGCGGCACAGATACGCAGTATTTT
CDR3: CASSQWSSGTDTQYF

D: -
size: -
J: TRBJ2-3
V: TRBV10-2
DNA: TGCGCCAGCAGTCCTAACGGGAGAGGCACAGATACGCAGTATTTT
CDR3: CASSPNGRGTDTQYF

D: -
size: -
J: TRBJ2-7
V: TRBV5-4
DNA: TGTGCCAGCAGCTTGGATATCGGTTCCGGGAGTGGCGACGAGCAGTACTTC
CDR3: CASSLDIGSGSGDEQYF

D: TRBD1
size: once
J: TRBJ1-2
V: TRBV2
DNA: TGTGCCAGCTCTCCGGACAGGGGCCTTGTTATCTATGGCTACACCTTC
CDR3: CASSPDRGLVIYGYTF

D: -
size: -
J: TRBJ1-4
V: TRBV6-5
DNA: TGTGCCAGCAGTCCCCGATCCAGGGGAAAAGAAAAACTGTTTTTT
CDR3: CASSPRSRGKEKLFF

D: -
size: -
J: TRBJ1-4
V: TRBV27
DNA: TGTGCCAGCAGGAGCTGGGGCGTTGCAACTAATGAAAAACTGTTTTTT
CDR3: CASRSWGVATNEKLFF

D: -
size: -
J: TRBJ2-2
V: TRBV12-2
DNA: TGTGCAAGTCGCTTAGGACTAGCGGCCAACACCGGGGAGCTGTTTTTT
CDR3: CASRLGLAANTGELFF

D: TRBD2
size: -
J: TRBJ2-1
V: TRBV7-2
DNA: TGTGCCAGCAGCCCCATGGGACTAGTGAATGAGCAGTTCTTC
CDR3: CASSPMGLVNEQFF